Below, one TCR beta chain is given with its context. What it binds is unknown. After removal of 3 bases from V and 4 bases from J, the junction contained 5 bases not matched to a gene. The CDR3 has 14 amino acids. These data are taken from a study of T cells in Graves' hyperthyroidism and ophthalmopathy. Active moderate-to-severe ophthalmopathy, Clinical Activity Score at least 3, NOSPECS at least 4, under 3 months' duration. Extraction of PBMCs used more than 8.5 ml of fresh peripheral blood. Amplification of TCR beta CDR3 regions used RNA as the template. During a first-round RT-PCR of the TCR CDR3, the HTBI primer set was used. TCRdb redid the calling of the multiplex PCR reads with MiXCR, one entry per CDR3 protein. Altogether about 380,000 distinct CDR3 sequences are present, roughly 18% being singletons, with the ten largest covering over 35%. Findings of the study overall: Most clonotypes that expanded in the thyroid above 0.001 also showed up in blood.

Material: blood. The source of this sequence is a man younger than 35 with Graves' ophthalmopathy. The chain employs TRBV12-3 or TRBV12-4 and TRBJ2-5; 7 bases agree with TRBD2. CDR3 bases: TGTGCCAGCAGTTTGGCGGGGGAGGCAGAGACCCAGTACTTC. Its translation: CASSLAGEAETQYF.